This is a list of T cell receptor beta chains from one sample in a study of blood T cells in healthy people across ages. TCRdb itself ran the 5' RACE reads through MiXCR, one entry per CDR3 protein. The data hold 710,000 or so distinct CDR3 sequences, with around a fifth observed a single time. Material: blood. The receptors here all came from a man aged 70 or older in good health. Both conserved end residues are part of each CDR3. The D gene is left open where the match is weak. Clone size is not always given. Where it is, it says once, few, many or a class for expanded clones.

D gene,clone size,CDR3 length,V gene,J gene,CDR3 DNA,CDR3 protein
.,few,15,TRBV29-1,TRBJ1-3,TGCAGCGGCCGTTCCCCTCCGAGCTCTGGAAACACCATATATTTT,CSGRSPPSSGNTIYF
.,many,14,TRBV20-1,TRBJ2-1,TGCAGTGCTCTCCACACCGCCGGCTACAATGAGCAGTTCTTC,CSALHTAGYNEQFF
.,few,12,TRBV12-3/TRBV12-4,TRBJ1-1,TGTGCCAGCAGTTTTTGGGGGACTGAAGCTTTCTTT,CASSFWGTEAFF
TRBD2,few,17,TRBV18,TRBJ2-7,TGTGCCAGCTCACAGGGCGGGGGATTACTGAACTCCTACGAGCAGTACTTC,CASSQGGGLLNSYEQYF
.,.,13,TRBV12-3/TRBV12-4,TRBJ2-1,TGTGCCAGCAGTTCGAAACTCTACAATGAGCAGTTCTTC,CASSSKLYNEQFF
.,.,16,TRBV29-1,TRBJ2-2,TGCAGCGTCCAAGGCCGGGCTACGGGGAACACCGGGGAGCTGTTTTTT,CSVQGRATGNTGELFF
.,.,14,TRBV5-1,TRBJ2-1,TGCGCCAGCAGCTTGGAGGTTCCGTTAAATGAGCAGTTCTTC,CASSLEVPLNEQFF
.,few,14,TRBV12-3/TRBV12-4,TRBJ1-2,TGTGCCAGCAGTTTCTCTGGGCCCGGCTATGGCTACACCTTC,CASSFSGPGYGYTF
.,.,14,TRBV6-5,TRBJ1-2,TGTGCCAGCAGTTACGGGACAAGGGACTATGGCTACACCTTC,CASSYGTRDYGYTF
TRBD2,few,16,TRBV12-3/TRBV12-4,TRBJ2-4,TGTGCCAGCAGCCTCGGCACTAGCGGGAACGAAAACATTCAGTACTTC,CASSLGTSGNENIQYF
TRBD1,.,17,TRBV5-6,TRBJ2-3,TGTGCCAGCAGCTCCGACAGGGTAGGCCGAAGTGAAGATACGCAGTATTTT,CASSSDRVGRSEDTQYF
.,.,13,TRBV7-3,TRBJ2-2,TGTGCCAGCAGCTTAACAGCTATCGGGGAGCTGTTTTTT,CASSLTAIGELFF
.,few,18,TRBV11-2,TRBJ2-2,TGTGCCAGCAGCTTATACCCGGTGGGAGGGGGGAACACCGGGGAGCTGTTTTTT,CASSLYPVGGGNTGELFF
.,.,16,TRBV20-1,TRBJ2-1,TGCAGTGCTAGAGATGGTAGCGGAAGCTCCTACAATGAGCAGTTCTTC,CSARDGSGSSYNEQFF
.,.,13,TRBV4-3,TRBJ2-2,TGCGCCAGCAGCCAAGGTCCGGAGGGGGAGCTGTTTTTT,CASSQGPEGELFF
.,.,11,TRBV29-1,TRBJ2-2,TGCAGCTCTGTGGTAGGCGGGGAGCTGTTTTTT,CSSVVGGELFF
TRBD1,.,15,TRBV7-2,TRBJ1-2,TGTGCCAGCAGCACCACGGGACAGGGGGGAAATGGCTACACCTTC,CASSTTGQGGNGYTF
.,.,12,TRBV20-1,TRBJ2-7,TGCAGCGTACGCGGGACAGTTGACGAGCAGTACTTC,CSVRGTVDEQYF
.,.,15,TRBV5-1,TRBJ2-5,TGCGCCAGCAGCTCGGACTGGTATTCTGGAGAGACCCAGTACTTC,CASSSDWYSGETQYF
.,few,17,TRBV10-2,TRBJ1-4,TGCGCCAGCAGTGATCCGGGAAAATCTTCAACTAATGAAAAACTGTTTTTT,CASSDPGKSSTNEKLFF
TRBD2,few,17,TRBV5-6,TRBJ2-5,TGTGCCAGCAGCATCGGACTAGCGGGAGGGCCGGAGGAGACCCAGTACTTC,CASSIGLAGGPEETQYF
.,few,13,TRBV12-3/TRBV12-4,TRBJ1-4,TGTGCCAGCATGGCCAGGCAGAATGAAAAACTGTTTTTT,CASMARQNEKLFF
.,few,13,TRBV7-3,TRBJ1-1,TGTGCCAGCAGCTGGCAACAGGGAGGAGACGCTTTCTTT,CASSWQQGGDAFF
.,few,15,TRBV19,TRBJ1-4,TGTGCCAAAAGGGGGGCCTCAGGAACTAATGAAAAACTGTTTTTT,CAKRGASGTNEKLFF
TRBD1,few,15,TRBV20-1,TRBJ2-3,TGCAGTGCTAGATCCCTCAGGGGGCCGGCAGATACGCAGTATTTT,CSARSLRGPADTQYF
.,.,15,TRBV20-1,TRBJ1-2,TGCAGTGCCAAGGGTGGGGGGAAACAAGGCTATGGCTACACCTTC,CSAKGGGKQGYGYTF
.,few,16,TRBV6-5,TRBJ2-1,TGTGCCAGCAGTTACTCGTGGGAAAGGGCCTACAATGAGCAGTTCTTC,CASSYSWERAYNEQFF
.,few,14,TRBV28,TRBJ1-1,TGTGCCAGCCGGACAGCCCAAACGAACACTGAAGCTTTCTTT,CASRTAQTNTEAFF
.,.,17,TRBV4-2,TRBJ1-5,TGTGCCAGCAGCCAAGAGTGGCAAGAGAGAGCGTATCAGCCCCAGCATTTT,CASSQEWQERAYQPQHF
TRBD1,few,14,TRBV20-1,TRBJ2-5,TGCAGTGCTAGAGGACAGGGGGCGCGAGAGACCCAGTACTTC,CSARGQGARETQYF
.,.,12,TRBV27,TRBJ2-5,TGTGCCAGCAGCCGCCTTGGAGAGACCCAGTACTTC,CASSRLGETQYF
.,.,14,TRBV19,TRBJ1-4,TGTGCCAGTAGTAGGAGGCAGGCTAATGAAAAACTGTTTTTT,CASSRRQANEKLFF
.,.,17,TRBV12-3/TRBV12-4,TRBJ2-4,TGTGCCAGCAGTCCTCCTTCCCCCGGACTAGCCAAAAACATTCAGTACTTC,CASSPPSPGLAKNIQYF
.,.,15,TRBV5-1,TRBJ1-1,TGCGCCAGCAGCTTGCAGGGACACCCGAACACTGAAGCTTTCTTT,CASSLQGHPNTEAFF
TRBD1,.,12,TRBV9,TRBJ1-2,TGTGCCAGCAGCGCAGGGGGGAGAGGCTACACCTTC,CASSAGGRGYTF
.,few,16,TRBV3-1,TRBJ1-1,TGTGCCAGCAGCCATAGAGGGCGGGGAATGAACACTGAAGCTTTCTTT,CASSHRGRGMNTEAFF
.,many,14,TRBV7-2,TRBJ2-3,TGTGCCAGCAGCACACCTCCGGGCACAGATACGCAGTATTTT,CASSTPPGTDTQYF
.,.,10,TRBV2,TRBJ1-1,TGTGCCAGCAGTACCAGGGACACTTTCTTT,CASSTRDTFF
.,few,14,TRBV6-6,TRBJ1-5,TGTGCCAGCAGTTACTCTTCAGCTAGATCGCCCCAGCATTTT,CASSYSSARSPQHF
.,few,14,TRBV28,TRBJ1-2,TGTGCCAGCAGTTTGAAGGGCGGGGGCTATGGCTACACCTTC,CASSLKGGGYGYTF
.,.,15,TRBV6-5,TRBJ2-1,TGTGCCAGCAGTTACGATACACTAACTTACAATGAGCAGTTCTTC,CASSYDTLTYNEQFF
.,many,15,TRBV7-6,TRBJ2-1,TGTGCCATAGGTACGCCGGGAAGCTCCTACAATGAGCAGTTCTTC,CAIGTPGSSYNEQFF
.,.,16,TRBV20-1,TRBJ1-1,TGCAGTGCTAGAGATCTGGGGTCGGCTCCAAACACTGAAGCTTTCTTT,CSARDLGSAPNTEAFF
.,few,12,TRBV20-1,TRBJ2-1,TGCAGGATCAGTACGGACTACAATGAGCAGTTCTTC,CRISTDYNEQFF
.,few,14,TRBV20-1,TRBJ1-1,TGCAGTGCTAGAAATGGGGGAGGGAACACTGAAGCTTTCTTT,CSARNGGGNTEAFF
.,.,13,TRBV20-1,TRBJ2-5,TGCAGTACAGGGAGGACAGCGTCAGAGACCCAGTACTTC,CSTGRTASETQYF
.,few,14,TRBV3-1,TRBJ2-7,TGTGCCAGCAGCCATCAGCTGGGAGTAGCGGAGCAGTACTTC,CASSHQLGVAEQYF
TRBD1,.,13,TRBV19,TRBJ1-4,TGTGCCAGTAGGTACAGGGGCGGCGAAAAACTGTTTTTT,CASRYRGGEKLFF
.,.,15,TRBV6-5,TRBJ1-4,TGTGCCAGCAGTTACTCATCGGGGGGCCCTGAAAAACTGTTTTTT,CASSYSSGGPEKLFF
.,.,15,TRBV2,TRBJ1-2,TGTGCCAGCAGTGAAGCCCAGGATTCCAACTATGGCTACACCTTC,CASSEAQDSNYGYTF